The rows below give T cell receptor beta chains drawn from one sample of a study of blood T cell repertoires in COVID-19. This table comes from immunoSEQ multiplex PCR, and its TCRdb copy is limited to in-frame clones, with some not included. This sample has a few hundred thousand clones, with 80% found just once. The sequenced sample consisted of peripheral blood. The receptors come from a human donor in a cohort sampled during active COVID-19. Both conserved end residues are part of each CDR3. A D gene is named only where the DNA matches it firmly. Only part of the rows carry a size: once, few, many, or a class if the clone is expanded.

V: TRBV14; D: NA; J: TRBJ2-3; size: NA; DNA: TGTGCCAGCAGCCAAGAATATGGGGGGTATCCAGGTACGCAGTATTTT; CDR3: CASSQEYGGYPGTQYF
V: TRBV11-2; D: TRBD2; J: TRBJ2-3; size: NA; DNA: TGTGCCAGCAGCTTAGAGGAGAGACTAGCGGGGGAGCCGGATACGCAGTATTTT; CDR3: CASSLEERLAGEPDTQYF
V: TRBV7-2; D: TRBD2; J: TRBJ2-5; size: NA; DNA: TGTGCCAGCAGCTTCCTTGGACTAGCGGGGGCGATGTACCAAGAGACCCAGTACTTC; CDR3: CASSFLGLAGAMYQETQYF
V: TRBV3-1/TRBV3-2; D: NA; J: TRBJ2-7; size: NA; DNA: TGTGCCAGCAGCCAAGCAGACAGGTTTTCGTACGAGCAGTACTTC; CDR3: CASSQADRFSYEQYF
V: TRBV27; D: TRBD1; J: TRBJ1-2; size: NA; DNA: TGTGCCAGCAGTTTAACGAGGACAGGGGGCGCCGGCTACACCTTC; CDR3: CASSLTRTGGAGYTF
V: TRBV4-1; D: NA; J: TRBJ2-3; size: NA; DNA: TGCGCCAGCAGCCGGGAGGGGGTCACAGATACGCAGTATTTT; CDR3: CASSREGVTDTQYF
V: TRBV7-9; D: NA; J: TRBJ2-5; size: NA; DNA: TGTGCCAGCAGCTTAGGCTGGGGGCGCGTGGAGACCCAGTACTTC; CDR3: CASSLGWGRVETQYF
V: TRBV19; D: NA; J: TRBJ2-7; size: NA; DNA: TGTGCCAGTAGTATCTATTCCGGGGAGAACGAGCAGTACTTC; CDR3: CASSIYSGENEQYF
V: TRBV6-2/TRBV6-3; D: TRBD1; J: TRBJ2-5; size: NA; DNA: TGTGCCAGCAGTTCCGCCCTCCCGGGACAGGGCGAGGAGACCCAGTACTTC; CDR3: CASSSALPGQGEETQYF
V: TRBV24-1; D: NA; J: TRBJ2-7; size: NA; DNA: TGTGCCACCTCTTTGGCGGGCTACGAGCAGTACTTC; CDR3: CATSLAGYEQYF
V: TRBV4-2; D: NA; J: TRBJ2-1; size: NA; DNA: TGTGCCAGCAGCCAAGATCTTGTAACCAGGTTTGAGCAGTTCTTC; CDR3: CASSQDLVTRFEQFF
V: TRBV7-9; D: NA; J: TRBJ2-1; size: NA; DNA: TGTGCCAGCAGCTCCCTTATAGAGCAGTTCTTC; CDR3: CASSSLIEQFF
V: TRBV15; D: NA; J: TRBJ2-1; size: once; DNA: TGTGCCACCAGCAGAATGATAGACGGGAGTAATGAGCAGTTCTTC; CDR3: CATSRMIDGSNEQFF
V: TRBV7-9; D: NA; J: TRBJ1-4; size: NA; DNA: TGTGCCAGCAGCACGGGGTCTAATGAAAAACTGTTTTTT; CDR3: CASSTGSNEKLFF
V: TRBV5-1; D: TRBD2; J: TRBJ2-3; size: NA; DNA: TGCGCCAGCAGCAGAGGACTAGCAGCAGATACGCAGTATTTT; CDR3: CASSRGLAADTQYF
V: TRBV7-2; D: TRBD1; J: TRBJ1-5; size: NA; DNA: TGTGCCAGCAGCTCCAACAGGGGGCTCAGCAACCTCCAGCATTTT; CDR3: CASSSNRGLSNLQHF
V: TRBV28; D: NA; J: TRBJ1-4; size: NA; DNA: TGTGCCAGCAGTTTACGGGGGGAAAAACTGTTTTTT; CDR3: CASSLRGEKLFF
V: TRBV4-1; D: TRBD1; J: TRBJ2-2; size: NA; DNA: TGCGCCAGCAGCCAAACACGGGACAGGGGCGGGGAGCTGTTTTTT; CDR3: CASSQTRDRGGELFF
V: TRBV2; D: NA; J: TRBJ2-1; size: NA; DNA: TGTGCCAGCCTCCTTGAGAGTCCGGTTGAGCAGTTCTTC; CDR3: CASLLESPVEQFF
V: TRBV18; D: NA; J: TRBJ2-2; size: NA; DNA: TGTGCCAGCTCACCAAGCGGGCAGGGTGCCACCGGGGAGCTGTTTTTT; CDR3: CASSPSGQGATGELFF
V: TRBV10-3; D: TRBD2; J: TRBJ2-7; size: NA; DNA: TGTGCCATCACCGGGACTAGCGGGGGGCTGGCATTC; CDR3: CAITGTSGGLAF
V: TRBV29-1; D: NA; J: TRBJ1-1; size: NA; DNA: TGCAGCGTTGGACGGGGTAACACTGAAGCTTTCTTT; CDR3: CSVGRGNTEAFF
V: TRBV11-2; D: NA; J: TRBJ2-7; size: few; DNA: TGTGCCAGCAGCTTAAACGCAGGGTCAGGCGAGCAGTACTTC; CDR3: CASSLNAGSGEQYF
V: TRBV29-1; D: NA; J: TRBJ2-1; size: NA; DNA: TGCAGCGTTTCGGTCTCCTACAATGAGCAGTTCTTC; CDR3: CSVSVSYNEQFF
V: TRBV2; D: TRBD2; J: TRBJ2-2; size: NA; DNA: TGTGCCAGCAGTGAGAGCGGGAGCTGGACCGGGGAGCTGTTTTTT; CDR3: CASSESGSWTGELFF
V: TRBV5-3; D: NA; J: TRBJ1-4; size: NA; DNA: TGTGCCAGAAGTGTCAAAAATTCCACTAATGAAAAACTGTTTTTT; CDR3: CARSVKNSTNEKLFF
V: TRBV27; D: TRBD1; J: TRBJ1-1; size: few; DNA: TGTGCCAGCAGTCCCGACAGGGGATGGGACACTGAAGCTTTCTTT; CDR3: CASSPDRGWDTEAFF
V: TRBV3-1/TRBV3-2; D: TRBD2; J: TRBJ2-7; size: NA; DNA: TGTGCCAGCAGCCGAGGAGCAGGAGCGGGAGGATCTGGGTACGAGCAGTACTTC; CDR3: CASSRGAGAGGSGYEQYF
V: TRBV5-6; D: NA; J: TRBJ1-6; size: NA; DNA: TGTGCCAGCAGCTTGGTCGGGAGCTCCTATAATTCACCCCTCCACTTT; CDR3: CASSLVGSSYNSPLHF
V: TRBV20-1; D: NA; J: TRBJ2-1; size: few; DNA: TGCAGTGCTAGTGACGGACTTTACAATGAGCAGTTCTTC; CDR3: CSASDGLYNEQFF
V: TRBV28; D: NA; J: TRBJ1-6; size: NA; DNA: TGTGCCAGCAGTTTGCTGGGGGGGGTAAATTCACCCCTCCACTTT; CDR3: CASSLLGGVNSPLHF
V: TRBV3-1/TRBV3-2; D: NA; J: TRBJ2-2; size: NA; DNA: TGTGCCAGCAGCCAAACCAGGGTGTCCGGGGAGCTGTTTTTT; CDR3: CASSQTRVSGELFF
V: TRBV3-1/TRBV3-2; D: NA; J: TRBJ2-7; size: NA; DNA: TGTGCCAGCAGCCAAGATTGGACAACGTCCGAGCAGTACTTC; CDR3: CASSQDWTTSEQYF
V: TRBV28; D: NA; J: TRBJ2-7; size: NA; DNA: TGTGCCAGCAGTTTGGGCGAAGGAGAGCAGTACTTC; CDR3: CASSLGEGEQYF
V: TRBV7-8; D: TRBD1; J: TRBJ1-1; size: NA; DNA: TGTGCCAGCAGCCACACCGACAGGGCTCGGATGAACACTGAAGCTTTCTTT; CDR3: CASSHTDRARMNTEAFF
V: TRBV3-1/TRBV3-2; D: TRBD2; J: TRBJ2-1; size: once; DNA: TGTGCCAGCAGCCAAGAGACTAGCGGTGGGGGCTCCTACAATGAGCAGTTCTTC; CDR3: CASSQETSGGGSYNEQFF
V: TRBV18; D: TRBD2; J: TRBJ2-1; size: NA; DNA: TGTGCCAGCTCACCTTACCCGGGGACTAGCGGGAGTTCGGATGAGCAGTTCTTC; CDR3: CASSPYPGTSGSSDEQFF
V: TRBV30; D: TRBD1; J: TRBJ2-7; size: few; DNA: TGTGCCTCAAGGGGGACAGGGGAGCAGTACTTC; CDR3: CASRGTGEQYF
V: TRBV30; D: NA; J: TRBJ1-2; size: NA; DNA: TGTGCCTGGACGAGCGGGAGAGCCGGGGGCGGATTTTATGGCTACACCTTC; CDR3: CAWTSGRAGGGFYGYTF
V: TRBV5-6; D: NA; J: TRBJ1-1; size: NA; DNA: TGTGCCAGCAGCTCCCCGGGGGTCGGGATGAACACTGAAGCTTTCTTT; CDR3: CASSSPGVGMNTEAFF
V: TRBV29-1; D: NA; J: TRBJ1-3; size: once; DNA: TGCAGCGTTGAACTTCGGGCGGGCTCTGGAAACACCATATATTTT; CDR3: CSVELRAGSGNTIYF
V: TRBV21-1; D: NA; J: TRBJ1-2; size: NA; DNA: TGTGCCAGCAGCAAGGGGCCAGCCTATGGCTACACCTTC; CDR3: CASSKGPAYGYTF
V: TRBV7-6; D: NA; J: TRBJ2-1; size: NA; DNA: TGTGCCAGCAGCCCCCCCTGGGGCGGTGAGCAGTTCTTC; CDR3: CASSPPWGGEQFF
V: TRBV28; D: TRBD1; J: TRBJ2-2; size: NA; DNA: TGTGCCAGCAGTGCTCCGACAGGGGCCACCGGGGAGCTGTTTTTT; CDR3: CASSAPTGATGELFF
V: TRBV28; D: NA; J: TRBJ1-4; size: NA; DNA: TGTGCCAGCAGACCCTTCGGGATTGGAGAAAAACTGTTTTTT; CDR3: CASRPFGIGEKLFF
V: TRBV14; D: TRBD1; J: TRBJ2-1; size: NA; DNA: TGTGCCAGCAGCCAAGGGACGGGACAGGGGGCCGTTCTGTTTACCTACAATGAGCAGTTCTTC; CDR3: CASSQGTGQGAVLFTYNEQFF
V: TRBV2; D: NA; J: TRBJ2-2; size: few; DNA: TGTGCCAGCAGTGACGGTACTGAAAGCGGGGAGCTGTTTTTT; CDR3: CASSDGTESGELFF
V: TRBV14; D: NA; J: TRBJ2-5; size: NA; DNA: TGTGCCAGCAGCCTATTCGTTCTCCAAGAGACCCAGTACTTC; CDR3: CASSLFVLQETQYF
V: TRBV10-3; D: TRBD1; J: TRBJ1-1; size: NA; DNA: TGTGCCATCAGCGTGGACAGGGGGAGTACTGAAGCTTTCTTT; CDR3: CAISVDRGSTEAFF
V: TRBV7-2; D: TRBD2; J: TRBJ2-2; size: NA; DNA: TGTGCCAGCAGCTTCCTAGCGGGAGGCACCGGGGAGCTGTTTTTT; CDR3: CASSFLAGGTGELFF